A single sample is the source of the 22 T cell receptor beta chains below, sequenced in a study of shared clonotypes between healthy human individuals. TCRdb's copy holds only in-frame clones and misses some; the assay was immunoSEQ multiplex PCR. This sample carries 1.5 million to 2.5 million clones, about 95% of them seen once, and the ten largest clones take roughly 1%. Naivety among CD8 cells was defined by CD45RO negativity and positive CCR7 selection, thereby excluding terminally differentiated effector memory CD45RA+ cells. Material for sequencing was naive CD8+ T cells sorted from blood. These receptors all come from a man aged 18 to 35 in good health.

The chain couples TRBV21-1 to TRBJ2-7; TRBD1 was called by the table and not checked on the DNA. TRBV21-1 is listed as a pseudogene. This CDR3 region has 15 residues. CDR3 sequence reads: CASSKEDRGSYEQYF. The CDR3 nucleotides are TGTGCCAGCAGCAAAGAGGACAGGGGGTCCTACGAGCAGTACTTC.

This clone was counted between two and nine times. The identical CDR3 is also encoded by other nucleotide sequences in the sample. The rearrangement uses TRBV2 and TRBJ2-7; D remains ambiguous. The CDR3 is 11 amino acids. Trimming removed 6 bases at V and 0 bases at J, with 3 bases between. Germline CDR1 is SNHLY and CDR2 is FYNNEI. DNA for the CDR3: TGTGCCAGCAGCCGCTCCTACGAGCAGTACTTC. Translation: CASSRSYEQYF.

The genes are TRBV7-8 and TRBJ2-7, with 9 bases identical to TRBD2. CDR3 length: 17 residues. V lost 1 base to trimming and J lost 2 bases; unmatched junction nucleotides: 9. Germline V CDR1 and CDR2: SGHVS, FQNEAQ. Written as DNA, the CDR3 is TGTGCCAGCAGCTTAGTGCCTTGGCGGGAGGGGGCCTACGAGCAGTACTTC. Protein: CASSLVPWREGAYEQYF.

The CDR3 here is CAISPGGQGWEETQYF. The CDR3 DNA reads as TGTGCCATAAGTCCCGGCGGACAGGGATGGGAAGAGACCCAGTACTTC. The V and J genes are TRBV10-3 and TRBJ2-5; 8 nucleotides agree with TRBD1. Germline loops: CDR1 ENHRY, CDR2 SYGVKD. The V gene end was trimmed by 9 bases and the J gene end by 3 bases; junction bases not matched to a gene: 15. The CDR3 contains 16 residues.

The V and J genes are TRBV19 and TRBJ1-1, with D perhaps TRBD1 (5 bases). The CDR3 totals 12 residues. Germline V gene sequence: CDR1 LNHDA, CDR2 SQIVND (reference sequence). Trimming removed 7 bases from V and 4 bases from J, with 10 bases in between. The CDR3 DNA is TGTGCCAGTAATTTGGGGGGCACTGAAGCTTTCTTT. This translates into CASNLGGTEAFF.

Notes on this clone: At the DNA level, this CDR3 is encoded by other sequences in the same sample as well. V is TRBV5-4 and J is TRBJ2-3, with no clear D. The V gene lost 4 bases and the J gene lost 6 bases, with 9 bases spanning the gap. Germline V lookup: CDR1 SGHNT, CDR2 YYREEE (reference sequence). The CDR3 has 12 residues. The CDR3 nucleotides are TGTGCCAGCAGCCCAGGCTCGGATACGCAGTATTTT. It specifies CASSPGSDTQYF.

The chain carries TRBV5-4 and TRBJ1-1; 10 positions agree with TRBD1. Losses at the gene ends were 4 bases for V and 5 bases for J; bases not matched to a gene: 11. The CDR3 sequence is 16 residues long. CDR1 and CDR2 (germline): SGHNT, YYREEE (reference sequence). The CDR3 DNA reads TGTGCCAGCAGCGACCGGACAGGGGGAAAGGGGACTGAAGCTTTCTTT. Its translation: CASSDRTGGKGTEAFF.

CDR3 sequence (DNA): TGTGCCAGCAGTTCTGACCCCTCTGGGGCCAACGTCCTGACTTTC. Residues: CASSSDPSGANVLTF. The rearrangement uses TRBV27 and TRBJ2-6; D is unresolved. The CDR3 is 15 amino acids. Trimming pared 4 bases from V and 0 bases from J, leaving 7 bases between. Germline CDR1 reads MNHEY; CDR2 reads SMNVEV (reference sequence).

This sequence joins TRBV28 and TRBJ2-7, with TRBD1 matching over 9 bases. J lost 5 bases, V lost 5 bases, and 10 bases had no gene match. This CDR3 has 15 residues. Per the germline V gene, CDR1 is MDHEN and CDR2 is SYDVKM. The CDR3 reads CASSLWTGDENEQYF. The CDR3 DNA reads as TGTGCCAGCAGTCTGTGGACAGGGGACGAGAACGAGCAGTACTTC. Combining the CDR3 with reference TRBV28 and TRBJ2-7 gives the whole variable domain DVKVTQSSRYLVKRTGEKVFLECVQDMDHENMFWYRQDPGLGLRLIYFSYDVKMKEKGDIPEGYSVSREKKERFSLILESASTNQTSMYLCASSLWTGDENEQYFGPGTRLTVT.

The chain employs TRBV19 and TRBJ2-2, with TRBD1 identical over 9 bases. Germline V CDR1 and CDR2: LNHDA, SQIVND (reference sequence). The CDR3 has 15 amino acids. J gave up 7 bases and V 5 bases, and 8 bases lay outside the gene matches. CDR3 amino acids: CASSLRDREFGELFF. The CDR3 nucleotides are TGTGCCAGTAGTCTCCGGGACAGGGAATTCGGGGAGCTGTTTTTT.

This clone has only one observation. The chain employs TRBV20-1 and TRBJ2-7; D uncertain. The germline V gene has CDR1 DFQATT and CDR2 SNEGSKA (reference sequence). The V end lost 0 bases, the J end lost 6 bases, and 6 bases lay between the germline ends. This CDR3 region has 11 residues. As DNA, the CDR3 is TGCAGTGCTAGAGAAGTGGCCGAGCAGTACTTC. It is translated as CSAREVAEQYF.

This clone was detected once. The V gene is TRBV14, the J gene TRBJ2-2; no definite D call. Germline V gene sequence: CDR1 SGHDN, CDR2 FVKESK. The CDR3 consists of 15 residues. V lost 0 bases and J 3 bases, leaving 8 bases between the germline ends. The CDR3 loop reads CASSQDPNYTGELFF. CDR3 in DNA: TGTGCCAGCAGCCAAGATCCGAATTACACCGGGGAGCTGTTTTTT.

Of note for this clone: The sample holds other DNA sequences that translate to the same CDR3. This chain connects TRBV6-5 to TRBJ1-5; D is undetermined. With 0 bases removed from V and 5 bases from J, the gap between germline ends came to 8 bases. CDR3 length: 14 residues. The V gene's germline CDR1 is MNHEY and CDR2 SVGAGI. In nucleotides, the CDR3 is TGTGCCAGCAGTTACTCGGAAGGAGATCAGCCCCAGCATTTT. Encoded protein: CASSYSEGDQPQHF.

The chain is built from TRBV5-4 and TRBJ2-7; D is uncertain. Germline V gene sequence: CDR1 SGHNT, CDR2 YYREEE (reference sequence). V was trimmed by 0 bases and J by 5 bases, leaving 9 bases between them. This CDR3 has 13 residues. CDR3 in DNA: TGTGCCAGCAGCTTGGGGCATGGCGACGAGCAGTACTTC. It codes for CASSLGHGDEQYF.

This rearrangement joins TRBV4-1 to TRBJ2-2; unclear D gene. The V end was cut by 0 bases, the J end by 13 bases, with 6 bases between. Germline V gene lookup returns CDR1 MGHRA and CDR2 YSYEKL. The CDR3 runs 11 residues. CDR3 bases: TGCGCCAGCAGCCAAGAACGAGGGCTGTTTTTT. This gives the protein CASSQERGLFF.

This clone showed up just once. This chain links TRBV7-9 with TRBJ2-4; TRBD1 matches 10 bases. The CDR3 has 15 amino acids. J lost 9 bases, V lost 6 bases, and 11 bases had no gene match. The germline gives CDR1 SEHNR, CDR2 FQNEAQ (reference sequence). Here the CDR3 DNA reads TGTGCCAGCAGAGCCCCCGGGACAGGGGATTTCATTCAGTACTTC. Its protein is CASRAPGTGDFIQYF.

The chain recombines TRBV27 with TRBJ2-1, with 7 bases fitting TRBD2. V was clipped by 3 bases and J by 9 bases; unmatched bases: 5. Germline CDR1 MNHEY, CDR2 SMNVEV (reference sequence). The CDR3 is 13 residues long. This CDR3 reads CASSLTSYLEQFF. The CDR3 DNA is TGTGCCAGCAGTTTGACTAGCTATCTTGAGCAGTTCTTC.

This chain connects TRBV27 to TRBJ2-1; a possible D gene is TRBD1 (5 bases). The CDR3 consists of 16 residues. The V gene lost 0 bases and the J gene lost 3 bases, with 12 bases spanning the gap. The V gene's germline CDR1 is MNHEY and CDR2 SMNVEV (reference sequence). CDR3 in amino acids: CASSLSSNQGYNEQFF. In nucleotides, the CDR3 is TGTGCCAGCAGTTTATCTTCCAACCAGGGCTACAATGAGCAGTTCTTC.

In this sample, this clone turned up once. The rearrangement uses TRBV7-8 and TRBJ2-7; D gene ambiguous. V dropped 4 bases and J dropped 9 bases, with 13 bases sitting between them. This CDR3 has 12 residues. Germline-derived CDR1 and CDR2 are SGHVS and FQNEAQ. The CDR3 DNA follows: TGTGCCAGCAGCTCCACCCTAGAATGGCAGTACTTC. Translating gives CASSSTLEWQYF.

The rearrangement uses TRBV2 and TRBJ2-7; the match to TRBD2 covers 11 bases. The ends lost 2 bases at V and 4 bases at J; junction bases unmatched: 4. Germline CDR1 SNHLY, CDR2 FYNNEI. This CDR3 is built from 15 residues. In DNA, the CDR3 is TGTGCCAGCAGTGAAAGCACTAGCGGGAGATACGAGCAGTACTTC. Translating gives CASSESTSGRYEQYF.

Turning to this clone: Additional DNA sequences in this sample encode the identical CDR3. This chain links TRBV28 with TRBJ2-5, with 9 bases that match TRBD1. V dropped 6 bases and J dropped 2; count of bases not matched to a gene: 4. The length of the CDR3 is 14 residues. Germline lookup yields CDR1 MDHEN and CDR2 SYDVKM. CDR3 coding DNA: TGTGCCAGCAGCCTGACAGGGGGACAAGAGACCCAGTACTTC. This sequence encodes CASSLTGGQETQYF.

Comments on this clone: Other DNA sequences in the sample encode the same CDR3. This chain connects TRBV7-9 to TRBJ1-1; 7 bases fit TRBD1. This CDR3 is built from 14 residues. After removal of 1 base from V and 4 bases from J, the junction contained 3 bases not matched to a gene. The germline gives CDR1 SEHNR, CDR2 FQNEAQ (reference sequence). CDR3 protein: CASSLGQGLTEAFF. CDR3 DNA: TGTGCCAGCAGCTTAGGACAGGGACTCACTGAAGCTTTCTTT.